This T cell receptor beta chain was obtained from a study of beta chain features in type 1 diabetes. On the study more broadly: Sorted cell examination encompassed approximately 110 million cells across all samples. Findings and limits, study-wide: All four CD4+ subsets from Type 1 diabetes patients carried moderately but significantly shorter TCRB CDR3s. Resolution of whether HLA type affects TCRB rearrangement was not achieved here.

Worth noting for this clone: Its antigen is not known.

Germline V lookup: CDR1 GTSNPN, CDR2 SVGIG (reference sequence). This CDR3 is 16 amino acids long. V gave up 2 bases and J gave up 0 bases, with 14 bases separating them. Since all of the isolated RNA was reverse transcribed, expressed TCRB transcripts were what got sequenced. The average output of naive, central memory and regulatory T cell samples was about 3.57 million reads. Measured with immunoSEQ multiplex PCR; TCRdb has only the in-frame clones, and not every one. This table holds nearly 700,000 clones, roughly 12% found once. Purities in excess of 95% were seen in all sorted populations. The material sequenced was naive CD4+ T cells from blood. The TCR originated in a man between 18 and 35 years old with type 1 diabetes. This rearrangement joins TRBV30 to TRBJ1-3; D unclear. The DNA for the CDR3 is TGTGCCTGGAGTAGGGTCCCGGCCTCCTCTGGAAACACCATATATTTT. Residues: CAWSRVPASSGNTIYF.